This passage covers 16 T cell receptor beta chains from one sample sequenced in a study of post-analysis software for immune sequencing data. Study-wide results and caveats: When patients were compared with controls, four or five TRBV segments were more frequent, TRBV5-6, TRBV5-1 and TRBV20-1 among them.

These receptors are not linked to any known antigen. TCR beta cDNA libraries included unique molecular identifiers. TCRdb ran MiXCR on the PCR reads and lists one entry per CDR3 protein. The repertoire includes roughly 700,000 distinct CDR3 sequences, 25% to 30% of them detected once, and approximately 0.55% sits in the top ten. Sequenced sample: blood. These TCRs come from a girl between 10 and 17 years old with multiple sclerosis.

The chain recombines TRBV5-6 with TRBJ2-5; TRBD2 aligns across 11 bases. Per the germline V gene, CDR1 is SGHDT and CDR2 is YYEEEE. The ends lost 0 bases at V and 1 base at J; junction bases unmatched: 5. The CDR3 contains 17 residues. The CDR3 DNA reads as TGTGCCAGCAGCTTGGCTGGGACTAGCGGAGTCCAAGAGACCCAGTACTTC. Its translation: CASSLAGTSGVQETQYF.

The chain links TRBV5-6 to TRBJ1-4; D gene unclear. Germline loops: CDR1 SGHDT, CDR2 YYEEEE. This CDR3 contains 17 residues. V shed 2 bases and J shed 5 bases, with 19 bases lying between them. CDR3 residues: CASSFYQPETTNEKLFF. CDR3 bases: TGTGCCAGCAGCTTTTATCAGCCCGAAACCACAAATGAAAAACTGTTTTTT. Using reference TRBV5-6 and TRBJ1-4 for the parts outside the CDR3, the full variable domain is DAGVTQSPTHLIKTRGQQVTLRCSPKSGHDTVSWYQQALGQGPQFIFQYYEEEERQRGNFPDRFSGHQFPNYSSELNVNALLLGDSALYLCASSFYQPETTNEKLFFGSGTQLSVL.

V usage is TRBV9 and J usage is TRBJ2-3, with a tentative D call TRBD2 (7 bases). This CDR3 is built from 16 residues. The V end was cut by 3 bases, the J end by 3 bases, with 17 bases between. Germline CDR1 SGDLS, CDR2 YYNGEE. CDR3 sequence: CASSEIRGARTDTQYF. The CDR3, as DNA: TGTGCCAGCAGCGAAATACGGGGGGCACGAACAGATACGCAGTATTTT.

Here the CDR3 DNA reads TGTGCCAGCACCAAAAGGGACAGGGGCCACAATGAGCAGTTCTTC. Amino acid sequence: CASTKRDRGHNEQFF. The genes are TRBV19 and TRBJ2-1, with 10 bases aligning to TRBD1. CDR1 and CDR2 from the germline V gene are LNHDA and SQIVND (reference sequence). With V trimmed by 9 bases and J by 5 bases, 10 bases remained unmatched. This CDR3 is built from 15 residues.

The chain combines TRBV11-2 with TRBJ2-5, with D hard to call. CDR3 length: 16 amino acids. The germline V and J ends were trimmed by 5 bases and 5 bases, with 21 bases remaining between them. Germline values: CDR1 SGHAT, CDR2 FQNNGV. As DNA, the CDR3 is TGTGCCAGCAGCCCCCGGTTGGCGGCCCATGTCGAGACCCAGTACTTC. Its protein is CASSPRLAAHVETQYF.

This clonotype showed up just a few times. The V call is TRBV24-1, the J call TRBJ2-5; no clear D gene. Trimming stripped 4 bases from V and 3 bases from J, with 5 bases between. The CDR3 consists of 12 residues. Germline V gene data show CDR1 as KGHDR and CDR2 as SFDVKD. CDR3 coding DNA: TGTGCCACCAGTGACCCCAAAGAGACCCAGTACTTC. Translation gives CATSDPKETQYF.

This clonotype was counted between two and nine times. J is TRBJ1-5 and V is TRBV5-1, with unresolved D. Germline V gives CDR1 SGHRS, CDR2 YFSETQ. CDR3 length equals 15 residues. V lost 0 bases and J 4 bases, leaving 11 bases between the germline ends. CDR3 sequence (DNA): TGCGCCAGCAGCTTGGGGGGTATAATTAATCAGCCCCAGCATTTT. Residues: CASSLGGIINQPQHF.

The V gene is TRBV29-1, the J gene TRBJ2-7; either TRBD1 or TRBD2 may supply D (6 bases each). The V end lost 7 bases, the J end lost 2 bases, and 18 bases lay between the germline ends. In germline, CDR1 is SQVTM, CDR2 ANQGSEA. The CDR3 totals 14 residues. CDR3 sequence reads: CSARTGRGTYEQYF. Here the CDR3 DNA reads TGCAGCGCGAGAACAGGGCGGGGAACCTACGAGCAGTACTTC.

This chain joins TRBV6-5 and TRBJ1-5; no firm D call. Germline values: CDR1 MNHEY, CDR2 SVGAGI. V lost 6 bases and J lost 0, with 12 bases in between. This CDR3 is 15 amino acids long. The CDR3 region has the DNA TGTGCCAGCAGGCGGAACGATTATAGCAATCAGCCCCAGCATTTT. Residues: CASRRNDYSNQPQHF.

This clonotype was detected a few times. Since the CDR3 does not end with the conserved phenylalanine or tryptophan, this likely comes from a read error. This chain joins TRBV9 and TRBJ2-7, with a weak D call TRBD1 (6 bases). Germline values: CDR1 SGDLS, CDR2 YYNGEE. The length of the CDR3 is 14 residues. Trimming left V 3 bases short and J 2 bases short, with 12 bases between. The CDR3 DNA is TGTGCCAGCAGCGCCTCTGGACAGCCCTACGAGCAGTACTCC. Protein: CASSASGQPYEQYS.

A few counts support this clonotype. At one end, the junction sequence differs from germline, possibly due to a read error. J is TRBJ2-3 and V is TRBV3-1, with a possible D match to TRBD1 (6 bases). CDR3 size: 14 residues. Germline V CDR1 and CDR2: LGHDT, YNNKEL (reference sequence). CDR3 protein: CASSQAGVPDTQYF. The CDR3 bases are TGTGCCAGTAGCCAAGCAGGGGTTCCAGATACGCAGTATTTT.

The rearrangement joins TRBV28 to TRBJ2-3; perhaps TRBD1 as D (6 bases). The V and J ends lost 8 bases and 0 bases respectively, with 21 bases between them. The CDR3 contains 17 residues. The germline V gene encodes CDR1 MDHEN and CDR2 SYDVKM. CDR3 region: CASGRDTQGGSTDTQYF. CDR3 nucleotides: TGTGCCAGCGGCCGGGACACACAGGGTGGGAGCACAGATACGCAGTATTTT.

This clonotype appeared a few times. V is TRBV10-1 and J is TRBJ2-7; TRBD2 is a possible D gene (5 bases). Germline assignment: CDR1 WNHNN and CDR2 SYGVQD (reference sequence). V gave up 6 bases and J gave up 5 bases, with 20 bases separating them. The CDR3 runs 15 residues. The CDR3 protein is CASSPLSLVGHEQYF. DNA for the CDR3: TGCGCCAGCAGCCCCCTTTCACTAGTCGGACACGAGCAGTACTTC.

V is TRBV15 and J is TRBJ2-7; a weak D match, TRBD1 (6 bases). The CDR3 covers 15 residues. CDR1 LNHNV and CDR2 YYDKDF come from the germline V gene (reference sequence). The V end lost 1 base, the J end lost 2 bases, and 12 bases lay between the germline ends. This CDR3 reads CATSRGVTGTYEQYF. The CDR3 nucleotides are TGTGCCACCAGCAGAGGTGTGACAGGAACCTACGAGCAGTACTTC.

This chain uses TRBV5-5 with TRBJ2-3, with D unresolved. Germline V gene lookup returns CDR1 SGHKS and CDR2 YYEKEE (reference sequence). The CDR3 loop spans 15 amino acids. V lost 4 bases, J lost 5 bases, and 17 bases lay in between. The CDR3 region has the DNA TGTGCCAGCAGCCGTCTCGGCCGGGCAGGAGATACGCAGTATTTT. It codes for CASSRLGRAGDTQYF.

The rearrangement links TRBV4-3 to TRBJ2-2; possible D gene TRBD2, 6 bases. V lost 0 bases to trimming and J lost 6 bases, with 20 bases between them. The CDR3 loop spans 18 amino acids. The germline V gene has CDR1 LGHNA and CDR2 YSLEER. The CDR3 nucleotides read TGCGCCAGCAGCCAAGACCCGCGGGGCGGGTGGAAGTCCGGGGAGCTGTTTTTT. Translated: CASSQDPRGGWKSGELFF.